These T cell receptor beta chains were read from a single sample in a study of T cells after yellow fever vaccination. From the 5' RACE reads, TCRdb called clonotypes with MiXCR, one entry per CDR3 protein. Of 550,000 to 750,000 distinct CDR3 sequences listed, about 13% are singletons. Material: PBMCs, obtained on the day of the yellow fever booster vaccination. These receptors originate from a man younger than 40 who received the YFV17D yellow fever vaccine. Each CDR3 is given with its conserved first and last residue. The order of the fields is J gene, V gene, CDR3 length, D gene, clone size, CDR3 DNA, CDR3 protein. A D gene is named only where the DNA matches it firmly. Clone size is given for some rows only: seen once, a few or many times, or a class if the clone is expanded.

J: TRBJ2-5
V: TRBV27
length: 15
D: TRBD2
size: .
DNA: TGTGCCAGCTGCGCTAGCGGGAGACCAACGGAGACCCAGTACTTC
CDR3: CASCASGRPTETQYF

J: TRBJ2-3
V: TRBV20-1
length: 17
D: TRBD2
size: few
DNA: TGCAGTGCTAGAGTGACTAGCGGGAGAGCAAGCACAGATACGCAGTATTTT
CDR3: CSARVTSGRASTDTQYF

J: TRBJ2-6
V: TRBV18
length: 18
D: .
size: .
DNA: TGTGCCAGCTCACCTATCCAGGGAAGAGGGTCTGGGGCCAACGTCCTGACTTTC
CDR3: CASSPIQGRGSGANVLTF

J: TRBJ2-7
V: TRBV10-3
length: 14
D: .
size: .
DNA: TGTGCCATCAGTGAGGTTAGGGAAGGGGTCGAGCAGTACTTC
CDR3: CAISEVREGVEQYF

J: TRBJ2-2
V: TRBV7-9
length: 11
D: .
size: few
DNA: TGTGCCAGCCATAAGTCCGGGGAGCTGTTTTTT
CDR3: CASHKSGELFF

J: TRBJ2-3
V: TRBV29-1
length: 12
D: .
size: .
DNA: TGCAGCGTTGGTGATGGGACAGATACGCAGTATTTT
CDR3: CSVGDGTDTQYF

J: TRBJ2-1
V: TRBV7-2
length: 14
D: TRBD2
size: few
DNA: TGTGCCAGCAGCCCCCTAGCGGTTTTGAATGAGCAGTTCTTC
CDR3: CASSPLAVLNEQFF

J: TRBJ2-7
V: TRBV7-9
length: 14
D: TRBD1
size: .
DNA: TGTGCCAGCAGCATGGGACAGGCTTCCTACGAGCAGTACTTC
CDR3: CASSMGQASYEQYF

J: TRBJ2-7
V: TRBV19
length: 14
D: .
size: .
DNA: TGTGCCAGTAGTATGTACCAGGCATCCTACGAGCAGTACTTC
CDR3: CASSMYQASYEQYF

J: TRBJ2-5
V: TRBV4-3
length: 17
D: TRBD2
size: few
DNA: TGCGCCAGCAGCCAAGATCCCGGACTAGTCGACGGAGAGACCCAGTACTTC
CDR3: CASSQDPGLVDGETQYF

J: TRBJ2-1
V: TRBV7-9
length: 15
D: TRBD2
size: few
DNA: TGTGCCAGCAGCTTTGGACTAGCCCCAGGCAATGAGCAGTTCTTC
CDR3: CASSFGLAPGNEQFF

J: TRBJ2-3
V: TRBV5-1
length: 18
D: TRBD2
size: .
DNA: TGCGCCAGCAGCCCTGAAAGCCCCGGACTAGCGGTCACAGATACGCAGTATTTT
CDR3: CASSPESPGLAVTDTQYF

J: TRBJ2-1
V: TRBV20-1
length: 15
D: .
size: few
DNA: TGCAGTGCTAGAGGGGGATCGCAGTCCTACAATGAGCAGTTCTTC
CDR3: CSARGGSQSYNEQFF

J: TRBJ1-5
V: TRBV9
length: 15
D: .
size: .
DNA: TGTGCCAGCAGCGTAGATGGGAACACCAATCAGCCCCAGCATTTT
CDR3: CASSVDGNTNQPQHF

J: TRBJ1-5
V: TRBV5-1
length: 13
D: TRBD1
size: few
DNA: TGCGCCAGCAGTACCGGGACAGGGGAGCCCCAGCATTTT
CDR3: CASSTGTGEPQHF

J: TRBJ2-3
V: TRBV9
length: 15
D: .
size: .
DNA: TGTGCCAGCAGCGTCACAGGAACTAGCACAGATACGCAGTATTTT
CDR3: CASSVTGTSTDTQYF

J: TRBJ1-3
V: TRBV12-3/TRBV12-4
length: 15
D: .
size: .
DNA: TGTGCCAGCCTCCTGGACCATCTCTCTGGAAACACCATATATTTT
CDR3: CASLLDHLSGNTIYF

J: TRBJ2-3
V: TRBV7-2
length: 16
D: TRBD2
size: few
DNA: TGTGCCAGCAGCCCCGACCTAGCGGGAGTGACAGATACGCAGTATTTT
CDR3: CASSPDLAGVTDTQYF

J: TRBJ2-3
V: TRBV7-2
length: 16
D: TRBD2
size: few
DNA: TGTGCCAGCAGCCCGCTTCCTAGCGGAGTTACAGATACGCAGTATTTT
CDR3: CASSPLPSGVTDTQYF